This T cell receptor (beta chain) emerged from a study of T cell changes during pregnancy in multiple sclerosis. V shed 5 bases, J shed 5 bases, and the junction held 5 bases outside the gene matches. CDR3 length: 15 amino acids. CDR1 and CDR2 from the germline V gene are SGHAT and FQNNGV. Repertoires were generated with immunoSEQ multiplex PCR, while TCRdb's copy carries only in-frame clones and drops some. This table has tens of thousands of clones, 90% to 95% appearing once. This receptor was obtained from a female donor with multiple sclerosis, enrolled in a pregnancy study. V gene TRBV11-2 combines with J gene TRBJ2-2; the match to TRBD1 covers 10 bases. The source was CD8+ T cells from peripheral blood mononuclear cells, collected in the third trimester of pregnancy. CDR3 in amino acids: CASSPPGQGTGELFF. In nucleotides, the CDR3 is TGTGCCAGCAGCCCTCCGGGACAGGGGACCGGGGAGCTGTTTTTT.